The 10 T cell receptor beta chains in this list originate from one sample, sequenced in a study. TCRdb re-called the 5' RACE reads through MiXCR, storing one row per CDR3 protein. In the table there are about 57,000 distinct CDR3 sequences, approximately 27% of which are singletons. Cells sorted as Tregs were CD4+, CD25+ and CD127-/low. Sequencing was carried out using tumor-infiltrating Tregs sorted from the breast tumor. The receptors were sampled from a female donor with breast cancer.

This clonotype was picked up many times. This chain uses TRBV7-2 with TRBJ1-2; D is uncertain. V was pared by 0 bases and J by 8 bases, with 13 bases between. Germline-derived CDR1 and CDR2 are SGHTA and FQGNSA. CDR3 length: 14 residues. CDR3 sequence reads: CASSLAVARKGYTF. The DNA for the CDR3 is TGTGCCAGCAGCTTAGCAGTGGCTCGTAAAGGCTACACCTTC.

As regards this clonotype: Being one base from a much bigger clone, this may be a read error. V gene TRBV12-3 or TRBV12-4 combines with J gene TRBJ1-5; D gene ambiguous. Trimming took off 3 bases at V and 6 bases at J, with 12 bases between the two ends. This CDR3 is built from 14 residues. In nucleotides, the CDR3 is TGTGCCAGCAGTTTGATGGTGGAGGGTCAGCCCCAGCATTTT. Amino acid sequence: CASSLMVEGQPQHF.

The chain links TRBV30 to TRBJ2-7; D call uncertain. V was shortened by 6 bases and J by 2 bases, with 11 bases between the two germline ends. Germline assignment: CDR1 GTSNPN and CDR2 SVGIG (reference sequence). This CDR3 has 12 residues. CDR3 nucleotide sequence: TGTGCCTGCCTGCTCGGGCCCTACGAGCAGTACTTC. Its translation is CACLLGPYEQYF.

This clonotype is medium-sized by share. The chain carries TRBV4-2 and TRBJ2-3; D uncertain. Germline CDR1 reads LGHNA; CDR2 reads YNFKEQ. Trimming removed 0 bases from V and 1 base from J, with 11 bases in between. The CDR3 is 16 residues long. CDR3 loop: CASSQEGPPRTDTQYF. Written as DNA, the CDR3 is TGTGCCAGCAGCCAAGAAGGACCCCCTCGCACAGATACGCAGTATTTT.

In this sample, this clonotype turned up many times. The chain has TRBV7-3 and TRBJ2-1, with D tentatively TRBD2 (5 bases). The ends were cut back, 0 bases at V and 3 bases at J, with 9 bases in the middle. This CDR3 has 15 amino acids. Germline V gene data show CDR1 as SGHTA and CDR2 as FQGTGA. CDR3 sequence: CASSLTPSGYNEQFF. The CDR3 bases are TGTGCCAGCAGCTTAACCCCCAGCGGCTACAATGAGCAGTTCTTC. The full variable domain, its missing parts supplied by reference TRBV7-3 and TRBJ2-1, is GAGVSQTPSNKVTEKGKYVELRCDPISGHTALYWYRQSLGQGPEFLIYFQGTGAADDSGLPNDRFFAVRPEGSVSTLKIQRTERGDSAVYLCASSLTPSGYNEQFFGPGTRLTVL.

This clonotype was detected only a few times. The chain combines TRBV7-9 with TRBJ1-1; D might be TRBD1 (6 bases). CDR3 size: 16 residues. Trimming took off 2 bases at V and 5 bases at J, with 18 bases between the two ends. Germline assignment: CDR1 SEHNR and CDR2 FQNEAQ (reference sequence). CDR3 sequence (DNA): TGTGCCAGCAGCTTAAGCTTAGCGGGGGCGAGTACTGAAGCTTTCTTT. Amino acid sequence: CASSLSLAGASTEAFF. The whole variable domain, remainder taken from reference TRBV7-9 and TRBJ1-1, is DTGVSQNPRHKITKRGQNVTFRCDPISEHNRLYWYRQTLGQGPEFLTYFQNEAQLEKSRLLSDRFSAERPKGSFSTLEIQRTEQGDSAMYLCASSLSLAGASTEAFFGQGTRLTVV.

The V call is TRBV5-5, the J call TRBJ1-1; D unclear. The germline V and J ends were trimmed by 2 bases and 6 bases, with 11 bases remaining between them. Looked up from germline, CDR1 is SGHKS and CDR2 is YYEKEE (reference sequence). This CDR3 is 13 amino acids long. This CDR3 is CASSFLGISEAFF. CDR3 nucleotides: TGTGCCAGCAGCTTTTTGGGGATATCTGAAGCTTTCTTT.

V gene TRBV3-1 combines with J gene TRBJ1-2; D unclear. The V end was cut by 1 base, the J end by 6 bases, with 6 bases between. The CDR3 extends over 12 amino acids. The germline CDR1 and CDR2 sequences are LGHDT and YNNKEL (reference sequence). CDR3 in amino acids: CASSQARDGYTF. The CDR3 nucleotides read TGTGCCAGCAGCCAAGCCCGGGATGGCTACACCTTC.

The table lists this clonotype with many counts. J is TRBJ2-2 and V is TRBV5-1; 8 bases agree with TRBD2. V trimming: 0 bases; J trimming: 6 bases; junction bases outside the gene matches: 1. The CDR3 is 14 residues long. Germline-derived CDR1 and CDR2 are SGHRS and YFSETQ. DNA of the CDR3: TGCGCCAGCAGCTTGGAAGCGGGAGCCGGGGAGCTGTTTTTT. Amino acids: CASSLEAGAGELFF.

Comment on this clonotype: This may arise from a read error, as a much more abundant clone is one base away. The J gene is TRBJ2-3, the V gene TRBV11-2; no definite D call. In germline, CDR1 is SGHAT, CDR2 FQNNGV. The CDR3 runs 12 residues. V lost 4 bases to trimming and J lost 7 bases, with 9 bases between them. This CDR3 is CASSYTINTQYF. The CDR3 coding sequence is TGTGCCAGCAGCTACACTATTAATACGCAGTATTTT.